This T cell receptor (beta chain) was retrieved from a study of breast tumors, draining lymph nodes, adjacent tissues. Samples came from axillary lymph nodes draining the breast cancer. At least ten counts were recorded for this clonotype. Using its own MiXCR run on the multiplex PCR reads, TCRdb lists one record per CDR3 protein. Among fewer than 200,000 distinct CDR3 sequences, approximately 30% were seen once, and the ten largest hold 3.5% to 4.5%. The sequenced sample was axillary lymph node tissue. The origin of this receptor is a female donor with breast cancer. Some clones in this sample may be carry-over from other donors' samples.

The DNA of the CDR3 is TGCGCCAGCAGCCAAGAGACGGATTACAGGGGAGTTGCCTACGAGCAGTACTTC. Translating it yields CASSQETDYRGVAYEQYF. This sequence joins TRBV4-1 and TRBJ2-7; 7 bases agree with TRBD1. V was pared by 0 bases and J by 2 bases, with 13 bases of the junction left unmatched. Germline lookup yields CDR1 MGHRA and CDR2 YSYEKL. The CDR3 has 18 residues.